These 10 T cell receptor beta chains came from one sample sequenced in a study of tumor-infiltrating lymphocytes in primary liver carcinoma. Researchers generated TCR beta cDNA from roughly 520 ng of total RNA, relying on a constant-region primer. Construction of TCR beta libraries relied on three successive nested multiplex PCR rounds employing slightly modified ARM-PCR. TRBV1-TRBV30 forward and Cbeta reverse primers drove the first two roughly 10-cycle rounds. TCRdb fed the multiplex PCR reads into MiXCR, producing one record per CDR3 protein. The sample carries 100,000 or so distinct CDR3 sequences, around two thirds recorded once. Total RNA and DNA came together from approximately 20-30 mg of bulk tissue without cell sorting. Material for sequencing was liver tumor tissue from sampling region 5. The sample's subset: tumor region T5, tumor centre. Receptors were obtained from a woman in her sixties or seventies with primary liver carcinoma and hepatitis B virus infection.

About this clonotype: The limits of the CDR3 on the DNA are not certain, so only TCRdb's listed CDR3 is given. This chain links TRBV29-1 with TRBJ2-1. The CDR3 adds up to 13 amino acids, both ends counted. Per germline, CDR1 SQVTM and CDR2 ANQGSEA. The CDR3 spells CSVEQRYVCEQFF.

This clonotype has more than one count but fewer than ten. V usage is TRBV28 and J usage is TRBJ1-5; 11 bases map to TRBD1. The CDR3 has 15 amino acids. The trim removed 7 bases at V and 3 bases at J, leaving 5 bases unmatched. Germline CDR1 and CDR2: MDHEN and SYDVKM. The CDR3 region is CASTGTGGYNQPQHF. CDR3 DNA: TGTGCCAGCACCGGGACAGGGGGATACAATCAGCCCCAGCATTTT.

This sequence joins TRBV11-1 and TRBJ1-5; possibly TRBD1 for D (5 bases). V gave up 8 bases and J gave up 7 bases, with 24 bases separating them. The CDR3 consists of 16 residues. CDR1 is SGHAT and CDR2 is FQDESV in the germline V gene (reference sequence). The CDR3 DNA is TGTGCCAGCGGCCTATCACATAGGGTATGGGGCCAGCCCCAGCATTTT. Its translation: CASGLSHRVWGQPQHF. Supplemented by reference TRBV11-1 and TRBJ1-5, the full variable domain reads EAEVAQSPRYKITEKSQAVAFWCDPISGHATLYWYRQILGQGPELLVQFQDESVVDDSQLPKDRFSAERLKGVDSTLKIQPAELGDSAMYLCASGLSHRVWGQPQHFGDGTRLSIL.

With regard to this clonotype: The junction does not match germline at one end; this may be a read error. The genes are TRBV6-1 and TRBJ2-3, with 12 bases that match TRBD2. The germline V gene encodes CDR1 MNHNS and CDR2 SASEGT. The CDR3 is 15 amino acids. The CDR3 sequence: CASSVTSGSTDTQYF. As DNA, the CDR3 is TGTGCCAGCAGTGTGACTAGCGGGAGCACGGATACGCAGTATTTT.

This clonotype was observed a single time. V gene TRBV20-1 combines with J gene TRBJ2-7; D is undetermined. Germline CDR1 and CDR2: DFQATT and SNEGSKA (reference sequence). V was pared by 5 bases and J by 0 bases, with 11 bases between. This CDR3 has 13 amino acids. CDR3 loop: CSAQDFSSYEQYF. DNA of the CDR3: TGCAGTGCTCAGGATTTTAGCTCCTACGAGCAGTACTTC.

This clonotype was seen many times. The chain is built from TRBV4-1 and TRBJ2-5, with D uncertain. Per germline, CDR1 MGHRA and CDR2 YSYEKL. V dropped 2 bases and J dropped 2 bases, with 3 bases sitting between them. The CDR3 consists of 12 residues. CDR3 amino acids: CASSQPQETQYF. CDR3 in DNA: TGCGCCAGCAGCCAACCGCAAGAGACCCAGTACTTC.

Worth noting for this clonotype: A read error may account for a junction end that differs from germline. This chain links TRBV6-1 with TRBJ2-1; 13 bases are a match to TRBD2. The V gene's germline CDR1 is MNHNS and CDR2 SASEGT. This CDR3 region has 16 residues. CDR3: CASRTLTSGRAGEHLF. DNA for the CDR3: TGTGCCAGCAGGACACTCACTAGCGGGAGGGCCGGTGAGCACCTCTTC.

This chain connects TRBV4-1 to TRBJ2-1; a weak D match, TRBD2 (6 bases). Trimming pared 2 bases from V and 4 bases from J, leaving 18 bases between. The CDR3 extends over 17 amino acids. Looked up from germline, CDR1 is MGHRA and CDR2 is YSYEKL. The CDR3 nucleotides read TGCGCCAGCAGCCAATGGGCAATGGGAGGCCATTACAATGAGCAGTTCTTC. This codes for CASSQWAMGGHYNEQFF.

This clonotype was seen repeatedly, ten times or more. This sequence joins TRBV6-1 and TRBJ2-7; the D is unclear. Between the trimmed V and J ends, which lost 10 bases and 2 bases, there was a span of 15 bases. CDR3 length equals 13 residues. CDR1 and CDR2 (germline): MNHNS, SASEGT. This CDR3 reads CAISPTNAYEQYF. CDR3 bases: TGTGCCATCTCCCCGACAAACGCCTACGAGCAGTACTTC.

This clonotype was seen a single time. The chain has TRBV5-1 and TRBJ2-1; D perhaps matches TRBD2 (5 bases). The germline V and J ends were trimmed by 0 bases and 6 bases, with 16 bases remaining between them. This CDR3 has 16 amino acids. The germline CDR1 and CDR2 sequences are SGHRS and YFSETQ. CDR3 region: CASSLEEQAAGNEQFF. CDR3 in DNA: TGCGCCAGCAGCTTGGAGGAGCAGGCGGCGGGCAATGAGCAGTTCTTC.